The clone carrying this T cell receptor (beta chain) was counted between two and nine times. For the second PCR, which ran for about 7 to 11 cycles, a sample-barcoded 5' primer and a J-beta primer mix were used. One entry per CDR3 protein, called by TCRdb with MiXCR from the 5' RACE reads. The sample carries approximately 810,000 distinct CDR3 sequences, 25% to 30% recorded once. These data come from a study of blood T cells in healthy people across ages. Germline V gene lookup returns CDR1 LGHNA and CDR2 YNFKEQ. V lost 2 bases and J 6 bases, leaving 12 bases between the germline ends. The CDR3 is 14 residues long.

The clonotype comes from an elderly woman in good health. The sample consisted of blood. The chain carries TRBV4-2 and TRBJ2-3; D is ambiguous. The CDR3 DNA reads as TGTGCCAGCAGCCAATCCCTTAGGCGGGATACGCAGTATTTT. It yields the protein CASSQSLRRDTQYF.